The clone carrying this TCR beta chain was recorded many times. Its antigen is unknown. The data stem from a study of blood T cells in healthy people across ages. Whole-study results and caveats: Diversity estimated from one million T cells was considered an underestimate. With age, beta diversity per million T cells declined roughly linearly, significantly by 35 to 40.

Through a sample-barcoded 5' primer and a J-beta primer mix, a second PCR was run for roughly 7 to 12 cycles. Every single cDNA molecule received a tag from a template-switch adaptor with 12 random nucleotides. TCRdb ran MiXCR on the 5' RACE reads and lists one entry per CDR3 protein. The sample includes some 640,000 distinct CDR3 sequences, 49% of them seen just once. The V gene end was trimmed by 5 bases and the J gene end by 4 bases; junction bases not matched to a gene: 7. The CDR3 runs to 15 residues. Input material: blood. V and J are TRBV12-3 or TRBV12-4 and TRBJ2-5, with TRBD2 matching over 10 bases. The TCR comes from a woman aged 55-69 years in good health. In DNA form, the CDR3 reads TGTGCCAGCAGTCCCCTTAGACTAGCGGGAGAGACCCAGTACTTC. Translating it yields CASSPLRLAGETQYF.